Below are 25 T cell receptor beta chains sequenced from a single sample in a study of lymphopenia after photon versus proton radiotherapy. The assay was immunoSEQ multiplex PCR, and TCRdb's table has in-frame clones only and misses some. The table has about 19,000 clones, around 90% seen once; the top ten hold approximately 6.5%. This specimen consisted of peripheral blood, obtained from a patient treated with photon-based radiotherapy. Receptors originate from a man in his fifties or sixties with pancreatic cancer.

The chain uses TRBV15 and TRBJ1-2; D remains ambiguous. This CDR3 is 15 amino acids long. Germline values: CDR1 LNHNV, CDR2 YYDKDF (reference sequence). V dropped 1 base and J dropped 2 bases, with 11 bases sitting between them. CDR3 amino acids: CATSRGSSRNYGYTF. The CDR3 DNA is TGTGCCACCAGCAGAGGTAGCAGTAGAAACTATGGCTACACCTTC. The full variable domain, in which reference TRBV15 and TRBJ1-2 provide the parts outside the CDR3, is DAMVIQNPRYQVTQFGKPVTLSCSQTLNHNVMYWYQQKSSQAPKLLFHYYDKDFNNEADTPDNFQSRRPNTSFCFLDIRSPGLGDTAMYLCATSRGSSRNYGYTFGSGTRLTVV.

V gene TRBV5-6 combines with J gene TRBJ2-5; TRBD2 matches at 11 bases. The V gene's germline CDR1 is SGHDT and CDR2 YYEEEE. The CDR3 has 12 residues. The trim removed 4 bases at V and 12 bases at J, leaving 5 bases unmatched. CDR3 in DNA: TGTGCCAGCAGCACTAGCGGGGGCCTGAAGTACTTC. Residues: CASSTSGGLKYF.

The V gene is TRBV7-6, the J gene TRBJ2-7; the match to TRBD1 covers 11 bases. CDR1 and CDR2 (germline): SGHVS, FNYEAQ. V was clipped by 4 bases and J by 2 bases; unmatched bases: 4. This CDR3 is built from 15 residues. The CDR3 here is CASSSPDRGPYEQYF. As DNA, the CDR3 is TGTGCCAGCAGCTCACCGGACAGGGGGCCCTACGAGCAGTACTTC.

The V call is TRBV7-9, the J call TRBJ1-3; D gene ambiguous. The CDR3 is 14 residues long. Trimming shortened V by 6 bases and J by 4 bases, and 13 bases separated the two germline ends. The V gene's germline CDR1 is SEHNR and CDR2 FQNEAQ (reference sequence). Here the CDR3 DNA reads TGTGCCAGCAGAGAAGGGCGCGCGGGAAACACCATATATTTT. Encoded protein: CASREGRAGNTIYF.

This chain uses TRBV5-1 with TRBJ2-1; 9 bases match TRBD2. The germline CDR1 and CDR2 sequences are SGHRS and YFSETQ. This CDR3 region has 15 residues. V shed 1 base and J 5 bases; nucleotides not matched to a gene: 4. This CDR3 reads CASSLLLAGNNEQFF. CDR3 nucleotide sequence: TGCGCCAGCAGCTTGCTCCTAGCGGGGAACAATGAGCAGTTCTTC.

The genes are TRBV7-9 and TRBJ2-7, with 9 bases lining up with TRBD1. There are 14 residues in the CDR3. Unmatched junction bases numbered 4, after V lost 4 bases and J lost 3 bases. Germline CDR1 SEHNR, CDR2 FQNEAQ (reference sequence). The CDR3 bases are TGTGCCAGCAGCTACGGACAGGGGATCTACGAGCAGTACTTC. Translation: CASSYGQGIYEQYF.

This clone came up once. This rearrangement joins TRBV5-1 to TRBJ1-4; D remains unclear. This CDR3 region has 14 residues. V lost 1 base to trimming and J lost 8 bases, with 12 bases between them. Germline CDR1 and CDR2: SGHRS and YFSETQ. CDR3: CASSLRHRGEKLFF. In DNA form, the CDR3 reads TGCGCCAGCAGCTTGCGGCATCGTGGGGAAAAACTGTTTTTT.

CDR3 in DNA: TGTGCCAGCAGCTTGGGCGTGGGGGAGACCCAGTACTTC. This encodes CASSLGVGETQYF. The V call is TRBV7-7, the J call TRBJ2-5; D call uncertain. Trimming removed 3 bases from V and 5 bases from J, with 10 bases in between. CDR3 length: 13 amino acids. In germline, CDR1 is SSHAT, CDR2 FNYEAQ (reference sequence).

The chain is built from TRBV18 and TRBJ1-2, with a tentative D call TRBD1 (6 bases). CDR3 length: 14 residues. Germline CDR1 KGHSH, CDR2 LQKENI. Trimming shortened V by 3 bases and J by 7 bases, and 15 bases separated the two germline ends. In DNA, the CDR3 is TGTGCCAGCTCACCTAGGACAGTCTGGGGTGGCTACACCTTC. Protein sequence: CASSPRTVWGGYTF.

V and J are TRBV10-3 and TRBJ2-5; TRBD2 aligns across 14 bases. CDR3 length equals 15 residues. V lost 2 bases to trimming and J lost 4 bases; unmatched junction nucleotides: 0. Germline V lookup: CDR1 ENHRY, CDR2 SYGVKD. The CDR3 loop is CAISEGTSGGETQYF. DNA for the CDR3: TGTGCCATCAGTGAGGGGACTAGCGGGGGAGAGACCCAGTACTTC.

The chain employs TRBV14 and TRBJ2-7; 13 bases match TRBD2. V lost 0 bases and J lost 2; bases outside the gene matches: 7. The CDR3 extends over 18 amino acids. Germline assignment: CDR1 SGHDN and CDR2 FVKESK. The CDR3 DNA reads as TGTGCCAGCAGCCAAGAAAGGGCGACTAGCGGGGGGACCTACGAGCAGTACTTC. This sequence encodes CASSQERATSGGTYEQYF.

This clone was observed a few times. The chain has TRBV21-1 and TRBJ1-6; TRBD1, the table's D call, lacks a check against the DNA. TRBV21-1 is a documented pseudogene. The CDR3 loop spans 16 amino acids. The CDR3 region is CASGRVRQVGNSPLHF. CDR3 DNA sequence: TGTGCCAGCGGGCGCGTGAGACAGGTCGGTAATTCACCCCTCCACTTT.

Only one count was recorded for this clone. The CDR3 bases are TGTGCCAGTAGGGGACTCACCCACGAAAACATTCAGTACTTC. As protein: CASRGLTHENIQYF. This sequence joins TRBV19 and TRBJ2-4, with D perhaps matching TRBD2 (6 bases). Germline-derived CDR1 and CDR2 are LNHDA and SQIVND (reference sequence). V was trimmed by 6 bases and J by 5 bases, leaving 14 bases between them. The CDR3 spans 14 residues. Full variable domain (rest looked up from reference TRBV19 and TRBJ2-4): DGGITQSPKYLFRKEGQNVTLSCEQNLNHDAMYWYRQDPGQGLRLIYYSQIVNDFQKGDIAEGYSVSREKKESFPLTVTSAQKNPTAFYLCASRGLTHENIQYFGAGTRLSVL.

The CDR3 loop reads CAWKHPGLNTGELFF. The CDR3 DNA sequence: TGTGCCTGGAAACATCCCGGGCTTAACACCGGGGAGCTGTTTTTT. The chain carries TRBV30 and TRBJ2-2; D gene unclear. The CDR3 is made up of 15 amino acids. Germline CDR1 and CDR2: GTSNPN and SVGIG (reference sequence). Trimming took 4 bases from V and 2 from J, leaving 14 bases between them. Based on the CDR3 plus reference TRBV30 and TRBJ2-2, the full variable domain is SQTIHQWPATLVQPVGSPLSLECTVEGTSNPNLYWYRQAAGRGLQLLFYSVGIGQISSEVPQNLSASRPQDRQFILSSKKLLLSDSGFYLCAWKHPGLNTGELFFGEGSRLTVL.

This rearrangement joins TRBV7-7 to TRBJ2-5; D unresolved. The ends were cut back, 1 base at V and 7 bases at J, with 7 bases in the middle. The CDR3 has 12 residues. Germline assignment: CDR1 SSHAT and CDR2 FNYEAQ (reference sequence). The CDR3, as DNA: TGTGCCAGCAGCTTAGAAGCTGGGACCCAGTACTTC. Translating it yields CASSLEAGTQYF.

This rearrangement joins TRBV19 to TRBJ2-2, with D perhaps TRBD1 (5 bases). Trimming removed 4 bases at V and 5 bases at J, with 23 bases between. CDR3 length: 18 residues. The germline V gene has CDR1 LNHDA and CDR2 SQIVND (reference sequence). The CDR3 reads CASSNYITQDKLTGELFF. For the CDR3, the DNA is TGTGCCAGTAGTAACTACATCACTCAGGACAAGCTTACCGGGGAGCTGTTTTTT.

This chain links TRBV27 with TRBJ1-6; 7 bases line up with TRBD1. The CDR3 has 15 amino acids. Germline V lookup: CDR1 MNHEY, CDR2 SMNVEV (reference sequence). The trim removed 6 bases at V and 10 bases at J, leaving 12 bases unmatched. CDR3 amino acids: CASSHRGDGKSPLHF. For the CDR3, the DNA is TGTGCCAGCAGCCACAGGGGTGATGGCAAGTCACCCCTCCACTTT.

The chain links TRBV6-4 to TRBJ1-6; 9 bases agree with TRBD1. This CDR3 has 14 amino acids. Looked up from germline, CDR1 is MRHNA and CDR2 is SNTAGT. With V trimmed by 7 bases and J by 7 bases, 5 bases remained unmatched. In DNA, the CDR3 is TGTGCCAGCAATTCCGGGACAGGGAATTCACCCCTCCACTTT. Its translation: CASNSGTGNSPLHF.

The rearrangement uses TRBV5-1 and TRBJ1-1; 9 bases fit TRBD1. Trimming at V came to 5 bases and at J to 0 bases, leaving 8 bases not matched to a gene. The CDR3 loop spans 16 amino acids. Germline CDR1 reads SGHRS; CDR2 reads YFSETQ. This CDR3 reads CASRPDRGGMNTEAFF. DNA for the CDR3: TGCGCCAGCAGACCCGACAGGGGGGGGATGAACACTGAAGCTTTCTTT.

This rearrangement joins TRBV7-3 to TRBJ2-7; 9 bases are shared with TRBD2. This CDR3 region has 15 residues. Trimming cost V 2 bases and J 3 bases; bases outside gene matches: 5. Germline V lookup: CDR1 SGHTA, CDR2 FQGTGA. CDR3: CASSLYPSGVYEQYF. The DNA for the CDR3 is TGTGCCAGCAGCTTATATCCTAGCGGGGTCTACGAGCAGTACTTC.

The CDR3 DNA sequence: TGTGCCAGCAGCTTAGCGCTTATCACAGGTTCCCTCACAGATACGCAGTATTTT. Encoded protein: CASSLALITGSLTDTQYF. The genes are TRBV7-8 and TRBJ2-3; tentative D call: TRBD1 (5 bases). The CDR3 is 18 amino acids. V lost 0 bases and J lost 2, with 18 bases in between. From germline, CDR1 is SGHVS and CDR2 FQNEAQ.

The gene calls are TRBV19 and TRBJ1-2; D gene uncertain. This CDR3 is built from 12 residues. Between the trimmed V and J ends, which lost 5 bases and 2 bases, there was a span of 6 bases. Germline CDR1 is LNHDA and CDR2 is SQIVND (reference sequence). This CDR3 reads CASSGLNYGYTF. Written as DNA, the CDR3 is TGTGCCAGTAGTGGGCTAAACTATGGCTACACCTTC.

The J gene is TRBJ1-2, the V gene TRBV18; D gene ambiguous. Germline CDR1 KGHSH, CDR2 LQKENI. V lost 2 bases and J 4 bases, leaving 8 bases between the germline ends. This CDR3 spans 13 amino acids. The CDR3 bases are TGTGCCAGCTCACCAGCCGGAGGCTATGGCTACACCTTC. This encodes CASSPAGGYGYTF.

The chain joins TRBV30 to TRBJ1-4; possibly TRBD1 for D (5 bases). The germline V and J ends were trimmed by 2 bases and 8 bases, with 15 bases remaining between them. In germline, CDR1 is GTSNPN, CDR2 SVGIG (reference sequence). The CDR3 runs 14 residues. The CDR3 is CAWSLKQGGEKLFF. The CDR3 DNA follows: TGTGCCTGGAGTCTAAAGCAGGGAGGGGAAAAACTGTTTTTT.

The chain employs TRBV10-3 and TRBJ2-4; D is tentatively TRBD1 or TRBD2 (6 bases each). The CDR3 is 14 amino acids. V gave up 10 bases and J gave up 5 bases, with 18 bases separating them. Germline CDR1 reads ENHRY; CDR2 reads SYGVKD. DNA of the CDR3: TGTGCCACCTCGGTAGGAGGGGGACAAAACATTCAGTACTTC. Translated: CATSVGGGQNIQYF.